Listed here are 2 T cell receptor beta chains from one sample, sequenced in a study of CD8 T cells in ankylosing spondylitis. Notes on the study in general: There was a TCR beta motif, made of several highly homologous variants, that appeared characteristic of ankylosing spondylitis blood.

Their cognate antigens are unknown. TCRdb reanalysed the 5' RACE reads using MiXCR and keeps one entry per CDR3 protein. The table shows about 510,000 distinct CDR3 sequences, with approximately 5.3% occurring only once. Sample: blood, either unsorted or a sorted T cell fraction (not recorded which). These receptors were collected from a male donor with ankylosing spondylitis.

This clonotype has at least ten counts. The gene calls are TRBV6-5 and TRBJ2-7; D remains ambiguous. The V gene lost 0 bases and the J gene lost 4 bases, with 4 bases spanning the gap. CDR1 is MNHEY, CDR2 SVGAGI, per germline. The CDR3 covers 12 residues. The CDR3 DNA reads TGTGCCAGCAGTTACTCTCGGTACGAGCAGTACTTC. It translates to CASSYSRYEQYF.

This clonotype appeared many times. Here the CDR3 DNA reads TGTGCCAGCAGGGCCAGGGGAAACACTGAAGCTTTCTTT. Encoded protein: CASRARGNTEAFF. V gene TRBV4-2 combines with J gene TRBJ1-1; the D gene is possibly TRBD1 (6 bases). CDR1 is LGHNA, CDR2 YNFKEQ, per germline. This CDR3 is built from 13 residues. V lost 6 bases and J lost 2, with 10 bases in between.